One TCR delta chain is described in this entry. The specificity of this receptor is unknown. A far bigger clonotype differs at one base, so this is likely a read error. Distinct nucleotide sequences in the sample also encode this CDR3. This specimen comes from a study of DNA immune sequencing with unique molecular identifiers (dated by TCRdb to about 2020). About the investigation overall: Immunomagnetic cell separation was used to enrich gammadelta T cells from buffy coats, and the genomic DNA of the enriched gammadelta T cells was then sequenced. Fluorescence-activated cell sorting was used to enrich gammadelta T cells from the PBMC of 9 to 11 healthy people. To compare enriched and non-enriched samples, roughly 0.1 ug of enriched gammadelta T-cell DNA and approximately 1 ug of non-enriched PBMC DNA were sequenced. The study developed and validated an ultrasensitive DNA-based TRD repertoire sequencing method using PCR-introduced unique molecular identifiers. The method was validated on synthetic reference molecules and on blood samples from healthy individuals. Healthy individuals were used as donors, and sorted peripheral blood gammadelta T cells were profiled from 10 to 11 of these donors.

Broader findings and caveats from the paper: Variation in TRD repertoire diversity was observed between healthy donors, with several donors found to be highly oligoclonal, in that the top 5 clonotypes exceeded half of productive molecules. The primer-based approach is unable to detect novel TRD sequences that the primers do not target. Among clonotypes in healthy donors, the most frequent TRD rearrangement was TRDV2 paired with TRDJ1.

The library was generated by multiplex PCR. A 32-plex assay, with primers for all 8 TRDV and 4 TRDJ genes spanning the CDR3, was used to amplify the genomic DNA. During 3 cycles of barcoding PCR, a 12-nucleotide UMI was attached, and a second PCR using Illumina adapter primers followed. Libraries were purified with AMPure XP beads and quality-checked on a Fragment Analyzer with the HS NGS Fragment kit. The sequencing was run with an Illumina MiniSeq mid-output kit, including 20% PhiX, and 150 cycles of paired-end reads. The study's processing was this. MIGEC version 1.2.9 was used to process reads, grouping reads by UMI and building error-corrected consensus sequences. Modified VDJtools version 1.2.1 scripts and the tcR R package were used for post-processing. After TCRdb called clones again from the public reads with CATT, rows with identical DNA were merged. TCRdb's processing, not the authors' own work, is the source of the V and J calls. This sample lists roughly 800 delta-chain clones; 2.5% to 3.5% were detected once. About 67% of the sample comes from the top ten.

The germline V gene specifies GEAIGNYY as CDR1 and EKD as CDR2. The CDR3 measures 16 amino acids from cysteine to phenylalanine. Of all the DNA, just the CDR3 is kept, 48 bases in frame from base 1. The clonotype originates from a human donor in good health. The sequenced sample was gamma-delta T cells from PBMCs. The rearranged segments are TRDV2 and TRDJ1; the D gene cannot be resolved reliably. The DNA is TGTGCTTGTGACACAGTTTCCCCGGGGCACACCGATAAACTCATCTTT. Translation gives CACDTVSPGHTDKLIF.